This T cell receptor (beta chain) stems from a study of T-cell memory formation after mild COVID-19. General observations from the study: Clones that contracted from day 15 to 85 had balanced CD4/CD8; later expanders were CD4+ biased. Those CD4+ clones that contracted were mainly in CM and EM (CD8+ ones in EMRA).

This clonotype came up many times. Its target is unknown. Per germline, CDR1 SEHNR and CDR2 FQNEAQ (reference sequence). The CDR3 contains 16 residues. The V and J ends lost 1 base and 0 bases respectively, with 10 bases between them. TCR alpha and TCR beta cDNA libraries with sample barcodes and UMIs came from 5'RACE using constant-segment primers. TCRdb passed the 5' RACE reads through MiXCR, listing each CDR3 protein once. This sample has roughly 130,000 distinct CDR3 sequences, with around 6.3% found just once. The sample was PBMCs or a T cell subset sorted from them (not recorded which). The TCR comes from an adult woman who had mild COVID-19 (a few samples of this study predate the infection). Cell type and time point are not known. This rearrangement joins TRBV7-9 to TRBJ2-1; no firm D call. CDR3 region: CASSLDPPSSYNEQFF. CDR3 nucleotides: TGTGCCAGCAGCTTAGACCCCCCCAGCTCCTACAATGAGCAGTTCTTC.